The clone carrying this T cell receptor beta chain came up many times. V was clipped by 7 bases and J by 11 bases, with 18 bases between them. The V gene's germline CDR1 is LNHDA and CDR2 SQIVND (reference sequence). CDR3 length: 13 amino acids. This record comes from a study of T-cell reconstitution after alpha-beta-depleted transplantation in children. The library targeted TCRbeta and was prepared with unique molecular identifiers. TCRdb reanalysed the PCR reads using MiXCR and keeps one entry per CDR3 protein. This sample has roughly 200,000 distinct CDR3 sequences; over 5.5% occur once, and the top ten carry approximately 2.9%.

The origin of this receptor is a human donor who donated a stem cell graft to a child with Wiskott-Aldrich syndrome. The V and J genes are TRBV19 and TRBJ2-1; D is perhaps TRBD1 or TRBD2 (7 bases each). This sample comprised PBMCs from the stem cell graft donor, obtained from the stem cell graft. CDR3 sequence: CASTRGGPYKQFF. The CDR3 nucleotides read TGTGCCAGTACCAGGGGGGGACCTTACAAGCAGTTCTTC.